The rows below give T cell receptor beta chains drawn from one sample of a study of T cells after yellow fever vaccination. TCRdb redid the calling of the 5' RACE reads with MiXCR, one entry per CDR3 protein. The data hold some 300,000 distinct CDR3 sequences, with around 9.3% observed a single time. The sample was CD4+ T cells sorted from PBMCs, taken 5 days after the yellow fever booster vaccination. The receptors stem from a man aged 18-30 years who received the YFV17D yellow fever vaccine. Both conserved end residues are part of each CDR3. Each record gives: CDR3 DNA, CDR3 protein, V gene, clone size, J gene, D gene. D genes are given only for firm matches. The size field is filled for only some rows; it gives once, few, many or a size class.

CDR3nt: TGTGCCAGCAGTTTATCGCCACAGTACTACAATGAGCAGTTCTTC; CDR3aa: CASSLSPQYYNEQFF; v_gene: TRBV28; abundance: few; j_gene: TRBJ2-1; d_gene: -
CDR3nt: TGTGCCAGCTCCCCGGGGGGACTAGCGAGCCCGCAGTATTTT; CDR3aa: CASSPGGLASPQYF; v_gene: TRBV18; abundance: few; j_gene: TRBJ2-3; d_gene: TRBD2
CDR3nt: TGTGCCACCACTGGGACAGGACCAAACACTGAAGCTTTCTTT; CDR3aa: CATTGTGPNTEAFF; v_gene: TRBV10-3; abundance: few; j_gene: TRBJ1-1; d_gene: TRBD1
CDR3nt: TGTGCCAGCAGCTTAGCGGGAGTGTACACCGGGGAGCTGTTTTTT; CDR3aa: CASSLAGVYTGELFF; v_gene: TRBV7-2; abundance: many; j_gene: TRBJ2-2; d_gene: -
CDR3nt: TGTGCCAGCAGCCAAGAACCAGGGATGGATTCACCCCTCCACTTT; CDR3aa: CASSQEPGMDSPLHF; v_gene: TRBV4-2; abundance: few; j_gene: TRBJ1-6; d_gene: -
CDR3nt: TGTGCCAGCAGCTTAGCGGGGCTAGTACAAGAGACCCAGTACTTC; CDR3aa: CASSLAGLVQETQYF; v_gene: TRBV7-2; abundance: -; j_gene: TRBJ2-5; d_gene: -
CDR3nt: TGTGCCAGCAGTGCCCTAGGACGGGGGGGCCAAGAGACCCAGTACTTC; CDR3aa: CASSALGRGGQETQYF; v_gene: TRBV6-5; abundance: many; j_gene: TRBJ2-5; d_gene: TRBD2
CDR3nt: TGTGCCAGCCGACAAGAGCGTAAATCACCCCTCCACTTT; CDR3aa: CASRQERKSPLHF; v_gene: TRBV6-6; abundance: -; j_gene: TRBJ1-6; d_gene: -
CDR3nt: TGTGCCAGCACCGTCGACTATTTTGGCTACAATGAGCAGTTCTTC; CDR3aa: CASTVDYFGYNEQFF; v_gene: TRBV12-3/TRBV12-4; abundance: many; j_gene: TRBJ2-1; d_gene: -
CDR3nt: TGTGCCAGCTCAGAAAACATCGGGGGGGCCGGAGAAGAGACCCAGTACTTC; CDR3aa: CASSENIGGAGEETQYF; v_gene: TRBV18; abundance: -; j_gene: TRBJ2-5; d_gene: TRBD2
CDR3nt: TGCAGTGCTAGTCCCCAGGGGGGGACTCAGCCCCAGCATTTT; CDR3aa: CSASPQGGTQPQHF; v_gene: TRBV20-1; abundance: few; j_gene: TRBJ1-5; d_gene: TRBD1
CDR3nt: TGCAGTGCTGGACTAGCGGGGCTGTTAAGGGCAGATACGCAGTATTTT; CDR3aa: CSAGLAGLLRADTQYF; v_gene: TRBV20-1; abundance: -; j_gene: TRBJ2-3; d_gene: TRBD2
CDR3nt: TGTGCCAGTAGTATCAGTCCTAGGACAGATACGCAGTATTTT; CDR3aa: CASSISPRTDTQYF; v_gene: TRBV19; abundance: -; j_gene: TRBJ2-3; d_gene: -
CDR3nt: TGTGCCAGCAGCCCCCATTTCAATCAGCCCCAGCATTTT; CDR3aa: CASSPHFNQPQHF; v_gene: TRBV7-2; abundance: few; j_gene: TRBJ1-5; d_gene: -
CDR3nt: TGTGCCAGCAGCTTGGGGGTGTCAGGGGCTTTCTATGGCTACACCTTC; CDR3aa: CASSLGVSGAFYGYTF; v_gene: TRBV5-8; abundance: few; j_gene: TRBJ1-2; d_gene: -
CDR3nt: TGTGCCAGCTCACCTGGGTGGGCAGCCGACGCTTATGGCTACACCTTC; CDR3aa: CASSPGWAADAYGYTF; v_gene: TRBV18; abundance: few; j_gene: TRBJ1-2; d_gene: -
CDR3nt: TGTGCCACCAGCAGAGGTGACAAGGCGTTTGGAAACACCATATATTTT; CDR3aa: CATSRGDKAFGNTIYF; v_gene: TRBV15; abundance: -; j_gene: TRBJ1-3; d_gene: -
CDR3nt: TGTGCCAGCAGCCAGCGGAGCGATCAGCCCCAGCATTTT; CDR3aa: CASSQRSDQPQHF; v_gene: TRBV5-5; abundance: few; j_gene: TRBJ1-5; d_gene: -
CDR3nt: TGTGCCAGCAGTGAAGCCCAACAGTCAAACACTGAAGCTTTCTTT; CDR3aa: CASSEAQQSNTEAFF; v_gene: TRBV2; abundance: -; j_gene: TRBJ1-1; d_gene: -
CDR3nt: TGTGCCAGCAGTCAAAACCAGGGGGCGGTCACTGAAGCTTTCTTT; CDR3aa: CASSQNQGAVTEAFF; v_gene: TRBV6-2/TRBV6-3; abundance: many; j_gene: TRBJ1-1; d_gene: TRBD1
CDR3nt: TGTGCCAGCAACCCTCGGGGGGCGGCCCCTCCGGGCACTGAAGCTTTCTTT; CDR3aa: CASNPRGAAPPGTEAFF; v_gene: TRBV6-6; abundance: few; j_gene: TRBJ1-1; d_gene: -
CDR3nt: TGTGCCAGCTCACTGGGATTGGCCGAAAAACTGTTTTTT; CDR3aa: CASSLGLAEKLFF; v_gene: TRBV18; abundance: many; j_gene: TRBJ1-4; d_gene: -
CDR3nt: TGCAGTGCTAGATTTCTGGAGGGGGGGGCCTACAATGAGCAGTTCTTC; CDR3aa: CSARFLEGGAYNEQFF; v_gene: TRBV20-1; abundance: -; j_gene: TRBJ2-1; d_gene: -
CDR3nt: TGTGCCAGCAGCGCCGCAGCGGGGGGGTTGGAGACCCAGTACTTC; CDR3aa: CASSAAAGGLETQYF; v_gene: TRBV7-9; abundance: -; j_gene: TRBJ2-5; d_gene: TRBD2
CDR3nt: TGTGCCAGCAGCATCGATGTCGGCAGGAACACTGAAGCTTTCTTT; CDR3aa: CASSIDVGRNTEAFF; v_gene: TRBV7-3; abundance: few; j_gene: TRBJ1-1; d_gene: -
CDR3nt: TGTGCCAGCAGTGAATCTTTAGGCGGGGAGCTGTTTTTT; CDR3aa: CASSESLGGELFF; v_gene: TRBV6-1; abundance: -; j_gene: TRBJ2-2; d_gene: -
CDR3nt: TGTGCCAGCCGCCAGGGGACAGGGGTCGGCTACACCTTC; CDR3aa: CASRQGTGVGYTF; v_gene: TRBV3-1; abundance: -; j_gene: TRBJ1-2; d_gene: TRBD1
CDR3nt: TGCAGTGCTAGACGGACAGGGGGCGGTCAGCCCCAGCATTTT; CDR3aa: CSARRTGGGQPQHF; v_gene: TRBV20-1; abundance: few; j_gene: TRBJ1-5; d_gene: TRBD1
CDR3nt: TGCAGCGTTGCCCTGGGACAGCTAAGCGAAAAACTGTTTTTT; CDR3aa: CSVALGQLSEKLFF; v_gene: TRBV29-1; abundance: -; j_gene: TRBJ1-4; d_gene: TRBD1
CDR3nt: TGTGCCAGCAGTTACTCAGGGTCTGATGAAAAACTGTTTTTT; CDR3aa: CASSYSGSDEKLFF; v_gene: TRBV6-5; abundance: -; j_gene: TRBJ1-4; d_gene: -
CDR3nt: TGTGCCAGCAGTAGGGACCTCAAAAACATTCAGTACTTC; CDR3aa: CASSRDLKNIQYF; v_gene: TRBV2; abundance: -; j_gene: TRBJ2-4; d_gene: -
CDR3nt: TGTGCCAGCAGTTTGATGCCAGGAACCTCGATCGGCTATGGCTACACCTTC; CDR3aa: CASSLMPGTSIGYGYTF; v_gene: TRBV12-3/TRBV12-4; abundance: many; j_gene: TRBJ1-2; d_gene: -
CDR3nt: TGCGCCAGCACATGGGGGGGTATTTCCTACAATGAGCAGTTCTTC; CDR3aa: CASTWGGISYNEQFF; v_gene: TRBV5-1; abundance: few; j_gene: TRBJ2-1; d_gene: TRBD2
CDR3nt: TGTGCCAGCAGCCAAAATCGGGACATTGGGGAGCAGTACTTC; CDR3aa: CASSQNRDIGEQYF; v_gene: TRBV16; abundance: once; j_gene: TRBJ2-7; d_gene: -
CDR3nt: TGTGCCAGCGTCTACCTCGGACTAGCGGGAGCCAATGAGCAGTTCTTC; CDR3aa: CASVYLGLAGANEQFF; v_gene: TRBV2; abundance: few; j_gene: TRBJ2-1; d_gene: TRBD2
CDR3nt: TGTGCCAGCAGGACCCTAACAGGGGGCGGGGGAAAACTGTTTTTT; CDR3aa: CASRTLTGGGGKLFF; v_gene: TRBV27; abundance: -; j_gene: TRBJ1-4; d_gene: TRBD1
CDR3nt: TGCAGCGTCGACAGGGGCGGAGATAAGCAGTATTTT; CDR3aa: CSVDRGGDKQYF; v_gene: TRBV29-1; abundance: -; j_gene: TRBJ2-3; d_gene: TRBD1
CDR3nt: TGTGCCAGCAGCCCCCGCCCGAGAGGGAAAGAGACCCAGTACTTC; CDR3aa: CASSPRPRGKETQYF; v_gene: TRBV7-2; abundance: -; j_gene: TRBJ2-5; d_gene: -
CDR3nt: TGTGCCAGCAGCCCGACGAAAGAGACCCAGTACTTC; CDR3aa: CASSPTKETQYF; v_gene: TRBV3-1; abundance: many; j_gene: TRBJ2-5; d_gene: -
CDR3nt: TGCGCCAGCAGCCCGGTGGGGATTGTCAACACCGGGGAGCTGTTTTTT; CDR3aa: CASSPVGIVNTGELFF; v_gene: TRBV5-1; abundance: few; j_gene: TRBJ2-2; d_gene: -
CDR3nt: TGTGCCAGCAGCTCCGTGGGGACAGTAACCAATGAGCAGTTCTTC; CDR3aa: CASSSVGTVTNEQFF; v_gene: TRBV7-9; abundance: few; j_gene: TRBJ2-1; d_gene: TRBD1
CDR3nt: TGTGCCAGCAGCCGAACCTGGACCGCTGGAACTGAAGCTTTCTTT; CDR3aa: CASSRTWTAGTEAFF; v_gene: TRBV5-5; abundance: few; j_gene: TRBJ1-1; d_gene: -
CDR3nt: TGTGCCAGCCCCCAACAGGGGGGGGCATTGGCCAAAAACATTCAGTACTTC; CDR3aa: CASPQQGGALAKNIQYF; v_gene: TRBV21-1; abundance: many; j_gene: TRBJ2-4; d_gene: -
CDR3nt: TGCGCCAGCAGCCGATACAGGGTTCCCACCGGGGAGCTGTTTTTT; CDR3aa: CASSRYRVPTGELFF; v_gene: TRBV4-1; abundance: many; j_gene: TRBJ2-2; d_gene: -
CDR3nt: TGTGCCACCTCGGGACAGGATAATTCACCCCTCCACTTT; CDR3aa: CATSGQDNSPLHF; v_gene: TRBV10-3; abundance: -; j_gene: TRBJ1-6; d_gene: TRBD1
CDR3nt: TGCGCCAGCATTACAGGGTTCGAGAACACTGAAGCTTTCTTT; CDR3aa: CASITGFENTEAFF; v_gene: TRBV10-2; abundance: few; j_gene: TRBJ1-1; d_gene: -
CDR3nt: TGCAGCGTTGGTACCCAAGAGACCCAGTACTTC; CDR3aa: CSVGTQETQYF; v_gene: TRBV29-1; abundance: -; j_gene: TRBJ2-5; d_gene: -
CDR3nt: TGTGCCAGCAGTGGACAGGGGGACTACACCTTC; CDR3aa: CASSGQGDYTF; v_gene: TRBV28; abundance: -; j_gene: TRBJ1-2; d_gene: TRBD1
CDR3nt: TGTGCCATCAGTGAGACAGGGGGCGAGGAGACCCAGTACTTC; CDR3aa: CAISETGGEETQYF; v_gene: TRBV10-3; abundance: many; j_gene: TRBJ2-5; d_gene: TRBD1
CDR3nt: TGTGCCCTATTGTGGGCCGACGGGGAGCTGTTTTTT; CDR3aa: CALLWADGELFF; v_gene: TRBV10-3; abundance: many; j_gene: TRBJ2-2; d_gene: -
CDR3nt: TGCAGTGCTAGAGCGGGTGGGGACCCCACCGGGGAGCTGTTTTTT; CDR3aa: CSARAGGDPTGELFF; v_gene: TRBV20-1; abundance: few; j_gene: TRBJ2-2; d_gene: -
CDR3nt: TGTGCCAGCAGCTTAGTGGGTGGAGCCAATGAGCAGTTCTTC; CDR3aa: CASSLVGGANEQFF; v_gene: TRBV7-7; abundance: many; j_gene: TRBJ2-1; d_gene: -
CDR3nt: TGCAGTGCTCAACCTCCCCGGGGGGACATTTCCTACGAGCAGTACTTC; CDR3aa: CSAQPPRGDISYEQYF; v_gene: TRBV20-1; abundance: -; j_gene: TRBJ2-7; d_gene: -
CDR3nt: TGTGCCAGCTCACCCCAGAATGGAGGTGAGCAGTTCTTC; CDR3aa: CASSPQNGGEQFF; v_gene: TRBV18; abundance: -; j_gene: TRBJ2-1; d_gene: -
CDR3nt: TGTGCCACCAGCAGAGTAGCCGAAAAACTGTTTTTT; CDR3aa: CATSRVAEKLFF; v_gene: TRBV15; abundance: few; j_gene: TRBJ1-4; d_gene: -
CDR3nt: TGCGCCAGCAGCTCGGAAACCAGGGGACTCCTCCACTTT; CDR3aa: CASSSETRGLLHF; v_gene: TRBV5-1; abundance: many; j_gene: TRBJ1-6; d_gene: -
CDR3nt: TGTGCCAGCAGTGATAGGTCAGCTGTTAGGAACGAGCAGTACTTC; CDR3aa: CASSDRSAVRNEQYF; v_gene: TRBV2; abundance: few; j_gene: TRBJ2-7; d_gene: -
CDR3nt: TGCGCCAGCAGCTTACAAGGGACGACTAATTCACCCCTCCACTTT; CDR3aa: CASSLQGTTNSPLHF; v_gene: TRBV5-1; abundance: few; j_gene: TRBJ1-6; d_gene: -
CDR3nt: TGTGCCAGTAGGGTACAGGGATCTGCAGATACGCAGTATTTT; CDR3aa: CASRVQGSADTQYF; v_gene: TRBV19; abundance: -; j_gene: TRBJ2-3; d_gene: -
CDR3nt: TGTGCCAGCACCCTGCCCCGGACCTCCTACAATGAGCAGTTCTTC; CDR3aa: CASTLPRTSYNEQFF; v_gene: TRBV28; abundance: -; j_gene: TRBJ2-1; d_gene: -